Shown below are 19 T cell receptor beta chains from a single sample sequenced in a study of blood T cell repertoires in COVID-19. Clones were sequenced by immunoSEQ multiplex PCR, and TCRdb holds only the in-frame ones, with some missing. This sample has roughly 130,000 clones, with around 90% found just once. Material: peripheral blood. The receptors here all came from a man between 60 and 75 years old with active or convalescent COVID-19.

The CDR3 DNA sequence: TGTGCCAGCAAGAGGCAGGGGGACACCGGGGAGCTGTTTTTT. Translated, it gives CASKRQGDTGELFF. This chain uses TRBV2 with TRBJ2-2, with TRBD1 matching 7 bases. The CDR3 is made up of 14 amino acids. V gave up 7 bases and J gave up 3 bases; unmatched junction bases: 5. CDR1 SNHLY and CDR2 FYNNEI come from the germline V gene.

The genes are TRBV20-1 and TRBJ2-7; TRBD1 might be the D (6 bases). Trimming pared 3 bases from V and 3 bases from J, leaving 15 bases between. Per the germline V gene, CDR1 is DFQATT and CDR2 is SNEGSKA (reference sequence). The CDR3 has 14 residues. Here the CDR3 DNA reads TGCAGTGCTAGTCCCAGTGGGGGCGTCTACGAGCAGTACTTC. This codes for CSASPSGGVYEQYF.

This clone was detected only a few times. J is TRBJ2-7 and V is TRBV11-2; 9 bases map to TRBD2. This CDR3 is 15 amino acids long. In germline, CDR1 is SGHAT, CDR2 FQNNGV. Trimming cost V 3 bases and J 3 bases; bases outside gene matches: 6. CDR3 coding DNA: TGTGCCAGCAGCTTCTCGGTAGCGGGAGTCTACGAGCAGTACTTC. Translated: CASSFSVAGVYEQYF.

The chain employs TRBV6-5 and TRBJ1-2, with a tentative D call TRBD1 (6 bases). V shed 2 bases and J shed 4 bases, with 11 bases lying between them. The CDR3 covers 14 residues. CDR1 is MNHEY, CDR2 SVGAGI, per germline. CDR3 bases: TGTGCCAGCAGTTACGGGGGCGCAGGCTATGGCTACACCTTC. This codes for CASSYGGAGYGYTF.

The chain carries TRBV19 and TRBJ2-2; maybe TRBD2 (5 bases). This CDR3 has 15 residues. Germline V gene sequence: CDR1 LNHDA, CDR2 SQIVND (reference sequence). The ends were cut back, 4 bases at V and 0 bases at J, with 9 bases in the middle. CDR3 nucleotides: TGTGCCAGTAGTAGAGGGTCCGCGAACACCGGGGAGCTGTTTTTT. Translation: CASSRGSANTGELFF.

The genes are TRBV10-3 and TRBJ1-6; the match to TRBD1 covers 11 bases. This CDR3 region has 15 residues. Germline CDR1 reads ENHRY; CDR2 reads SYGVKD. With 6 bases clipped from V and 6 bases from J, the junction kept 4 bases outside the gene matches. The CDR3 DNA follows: TGTGCCATCAGAAAGGACAGGGGGCTTAATTCACCCCTCCACTTT. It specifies CAIRKDRGLNSPLHF.

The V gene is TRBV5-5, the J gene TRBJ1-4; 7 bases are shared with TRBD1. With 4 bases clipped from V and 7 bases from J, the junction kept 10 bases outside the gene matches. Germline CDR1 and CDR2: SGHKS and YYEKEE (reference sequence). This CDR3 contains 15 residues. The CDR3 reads CASSTPGTAGEKLFF. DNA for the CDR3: TGTGCCAGCAGCACCCCCGGGACAGCTGGTGAAAAACTGTTTTTT.

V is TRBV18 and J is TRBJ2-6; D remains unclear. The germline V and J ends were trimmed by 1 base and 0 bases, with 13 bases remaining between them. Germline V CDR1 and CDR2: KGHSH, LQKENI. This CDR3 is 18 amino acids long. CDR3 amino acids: CASSPRSVASSGANVLTF. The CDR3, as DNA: TGTGCCAGCTCACCACGTTCCGTAGCAAGCTCTGGGGCCAACGTCCTGACTTTC. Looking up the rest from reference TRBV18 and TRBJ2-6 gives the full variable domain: NAGVMQNPRHLVRRRGQEARLRCSPMKGHSHVYWYRQLPEEGLKFMVYLQKENIIDESGMPKERFSAEFPKEGPSILRIQQVVRGDSAAYFCASSPRSVASSGANVLTFGAGSRLTVL.

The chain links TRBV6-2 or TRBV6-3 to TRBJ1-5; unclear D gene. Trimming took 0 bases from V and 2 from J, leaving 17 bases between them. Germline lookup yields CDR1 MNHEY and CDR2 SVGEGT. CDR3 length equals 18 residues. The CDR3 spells CASSYSTRPTFRNQPQHF. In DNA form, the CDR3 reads TGTGCCAGCAGTTACTCGACCAGGCCTACCTTTCGCAATCAGCCCCAGCATTTT.

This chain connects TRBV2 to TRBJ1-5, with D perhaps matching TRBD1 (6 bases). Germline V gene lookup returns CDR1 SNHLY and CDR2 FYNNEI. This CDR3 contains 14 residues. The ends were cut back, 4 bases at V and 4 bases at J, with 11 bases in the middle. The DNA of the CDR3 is TGTGCCAGCAGTGGATTAACAGGGAATCAGCCCCAGCATTTT. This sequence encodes CASSGLTGNQPQHF.

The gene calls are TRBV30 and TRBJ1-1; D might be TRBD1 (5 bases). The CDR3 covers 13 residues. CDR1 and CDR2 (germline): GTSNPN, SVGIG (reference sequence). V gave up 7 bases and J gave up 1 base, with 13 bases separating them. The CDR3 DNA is TGTGCCTCGAAAACCGGACAGAACACTGAAGCTTTCTTT. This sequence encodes CASKTGQNTEAFF.

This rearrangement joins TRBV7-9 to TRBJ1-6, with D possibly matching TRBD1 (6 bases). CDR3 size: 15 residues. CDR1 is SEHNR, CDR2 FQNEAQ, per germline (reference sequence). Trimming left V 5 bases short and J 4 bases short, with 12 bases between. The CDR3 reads CASSPKGTYNSPLHF. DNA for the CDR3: TGTGCCAGCAGCCCCAAGGGGACATATAATTCACCCCTCCACTTT.

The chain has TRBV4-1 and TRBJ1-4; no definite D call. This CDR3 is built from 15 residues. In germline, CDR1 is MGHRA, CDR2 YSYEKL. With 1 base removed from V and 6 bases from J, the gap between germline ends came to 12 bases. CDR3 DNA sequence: TGCGCCAGCAGCCAAGTTGGGGAGGCTGATGAAAAACTGTTTTTT. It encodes CASSQVGEADEKLFF.

In nucleotides, the CDR3 is TGTGCCATCAGTGGGGCCCAAGGCGAGAACTACGAGCAGTACTTC. Translation: CAISGAQGENYEQYF. The chain is built from TRBV10-3 and TRBJ2-7, with D unclear. The germline V gene has CDR1 ENHRY and CDR2 SYGVKD. Trimming removed 4 bases from V and 3 bases from J, with 16 bases in between. The CDR3 has 15 amino acids.

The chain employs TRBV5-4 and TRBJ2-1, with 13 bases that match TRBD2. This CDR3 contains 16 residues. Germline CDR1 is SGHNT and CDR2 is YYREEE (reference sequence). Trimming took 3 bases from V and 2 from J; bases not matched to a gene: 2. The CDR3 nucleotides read TGTGCCAGCAGCTCAGGACTAGCGGGGGCCTACAATGAGCAGTTCTTC. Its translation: CASSSGLAGAYNEQFF.

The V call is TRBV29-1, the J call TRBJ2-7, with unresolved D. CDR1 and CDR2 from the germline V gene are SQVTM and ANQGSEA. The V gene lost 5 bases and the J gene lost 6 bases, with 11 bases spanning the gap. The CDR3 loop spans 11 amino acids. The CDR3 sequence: CSVTRNSEQYF. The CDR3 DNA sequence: TGCAGCGTTACGAGGAACTCCGAGCAGTACTTC.

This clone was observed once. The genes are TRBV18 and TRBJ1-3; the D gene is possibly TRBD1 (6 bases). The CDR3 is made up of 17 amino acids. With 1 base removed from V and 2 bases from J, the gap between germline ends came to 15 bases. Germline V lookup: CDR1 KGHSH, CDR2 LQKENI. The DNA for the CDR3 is TGTGCCAGCTCACCACGAATCCGGGACAACGCTGGAAACACCATATATTTT. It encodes CASSPRIRDNAGNTIYF. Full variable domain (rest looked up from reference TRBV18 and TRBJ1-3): NAGVMQNPRHLVRRRGQEARLRCSPMKGHSHVYWYRQLPEEGLKFMVYLQKENIIDESGMPKERFSAEFPKEGPSILRIQQVVRGDSAAYFCASSPRIRDNAGNTIYFGEGSWLTVV.

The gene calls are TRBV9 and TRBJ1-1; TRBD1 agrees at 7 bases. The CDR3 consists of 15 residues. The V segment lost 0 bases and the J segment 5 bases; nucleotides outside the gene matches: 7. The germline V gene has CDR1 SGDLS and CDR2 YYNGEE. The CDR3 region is CASSVAKGARTEAFF. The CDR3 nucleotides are TGTGCCAGCAGCGTAGCTAAGGGGGCGAGGACTGAAGCTTTCTTT.

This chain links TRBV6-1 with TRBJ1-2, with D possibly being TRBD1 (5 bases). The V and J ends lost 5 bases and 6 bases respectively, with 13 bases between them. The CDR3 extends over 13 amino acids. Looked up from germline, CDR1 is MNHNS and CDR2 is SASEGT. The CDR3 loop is CASSSRQFHGYTF. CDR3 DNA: TGTGCCAGCAGTTCCCGACAGTTTCATGGCTACACCTTC.